What follows describes a single T cell receptor (beta chain). It has no known antigen specificity. No base-level quality is on record; no much larger clone is a single base apart. This entry belongs to a study of blood T cell repertoires in COVID-19 (dated by TCRdb to 2018 to 2021). With respect to the entire study: The collaborator samples originated in the United States, Italy and Spain and spanned the acute and convalescent phases of COVID-19. The material from the prospective study consisted of cDNA or gDNA derived from T cells, B-cell-depleted T cells, or PBMCs. The dataset comprised deeply sampled blood TCRbeta repertoires from subjects exposed to, actively infected with, or recovered from COVID-19. A freely available public database, intended as a resource for researchers studying the immune response to SARS-CoV-2, is where the repertoires were released. The samples were drawn from two sources: the first 160 participants of the ongoing ImmuneRACE study, and some 1,300 subjects contributed by 6 global collaborators. A de-identified subject ID, COVID-19 status, age in years and sex were almost always included in the sample metadata. HLA class I and class II types, where available, came from metadata supplied by the sample provider rather than from assay-based typing.

TCRbeta CDR3 regions were amplified from genomic DNA using the immunoSEQ Assay, a bias-controlled multiplex PCR. Processing in the source paper ran as follows. Within the assay, amplification of reference gene primers was used to estimate how many nucleated cells each sample contained. Sequence reads were collapsed and filtered to measure the absolute abundance of every unique TCRbeta CDR3 rearrangement. For each sample, productive Simpson clonality was calculated as the square root of Simpson's diversity index across productive rearrangements. In its TCRdb copy, this immuneACCESS table keeps in-frame sequences only and misses some clones. Where compared with another copy, unresolved V genes explain less than half of these, and the others have no known cause. That table gives V, J and clone size, and the DNA gave D and trimming. The sample table contains about 54,000 clones; only one count was recorded for approximately 85% of them. Of the sample, 9.5% to 15% is held by the ten largest clones.

The study at large found these results: The amount of clinical and demographic metadata varied by source and participant and was provided uncurated.

Whole blood was collected in K2EDTA tubes by collaborating institutions according to the institutions' own protocols. Collaborator samples were shipped for TCRbeta analysis as frozen whole blood, isolated PBMCs, or DNA extracted from either sample type. The CDR3 contains 17 residues, cysteine and phenylalanine counted. This entry keeps only the CDR3 DNA: 51 bases, framed from base 1. The sequenced sample consisted of peripheral blood. The V gene is TRBV21-1 and the J gene is TRBJ2-1; the D call of TRBD1 is as the table states it, not checked on the DNA. TRBV21-1 is labeled a pseudogene. The receptor's source is a human donor in a cohort sampled during active COVID-19. The CDR3 reads as follows: CASSKDPGRESYNEQFF. The sequence in DNA is TGTGCCAGCAGCAAAGACCCAGGCAGGGAATCCTACAATGAGCAGTTCTTC.